This TCR beta chain was identified during a study of T cells in Graves' hyperthyroidism and ophthalmopathy. This clonotype was recorded a few times. What was amplified from RNA transcripts were TCR beta CDR3 regions. Using the HTBI primer set, a first-round RT-PCR was run on the TCR CDR3. From the multiplex PCR reads, TCRdb called clonotypes with MiXCR, one entry per CDR3 protein. Of more than 650,000 distinct CDR3 sequences in the sample, 14% are singletons; the top ten hold 9.5% to 13%. The V end lost 7 bases, the J end lost 7 bases, and 14 bases lay between the germline ends. The CDR3 runs 13 residues. Germline V gene sequence: CDR1 MNHNS, CDR2 SASEGT. Patients were aged 18 to 65, had disease duration under 2 months, and had newly diagnosed hyperthyroidism.

The clonotype was recovered from a woman aged 18-29 years with Graves' hyperthyroidism. The sequenced material came from blood. This chain joins TRBV6-1 and TRBJ2-4; possibly TRBD1 for D (5 bases). CDR3 amino acids: CASTPREGNIQYF. CDR3 bases: TGTGCCAGCACTCCCAGGGAAGGGAACATTCAGTACTTC.